The clone carrying this T cell receptor (beta chain) was observed a handful of times. The sample is drawn from a study of T cell responses to AZD1222 COVID-19 vaccine. This CDR3 is built from 14 residues. Trimming removed 7 bases from V and 4 bases from J, with 14 bases in between. Per germline, CDR1 SNHLY and CDR2 FYNNEI. Generated by immunoSEQ multiplex PCR, the TCRdb table keeps only in-frame clones and is missing some. This table has 65,000 to 75,000 clones, around 81% appearing once. V is TRBV2 and J is TRBJ2-1, with D perhaps matching TRBD2 (6 bases). The specimen comprised peripheral blood, sampled 28 days after the second AZD1222 dose. This sequence was found in an adult who received the AZD1222 COVID-19 vaccine. The chain's CDR3 is CASNGGPLYNEQFF. The CDR3 DNA follows: TGTGCCAGCAATGGAGGGCCCCTTTACAATGAGCAGTTCTTC.